Below, 13 T cell receptor beta chains from the same sample are listed, as sequenced in a study of control samples from healthy donors and cancer patients. Profiled with immunoSEQ multiplex PCR; TCRdb holds only in-frame clones, not every one. The sample includes around 55,000 clones, about 96% of them seen just once. Source material: blood. All receptors come from a woman between 18 and 29 years old in good health.

The V and J genes are TRBV6-5 and TRBJ1-1; possibly TRBD1 for D (6 bases). The CDR3 spans 16 residues. Trimming took 6 bases from V and 1 from J, leaving 18 bases between them. CDR1 and CDR2 from the germline V gene are MNHEY and SVGAGI. The CDR3 reads CASRYGDMWANTEAFF. The CDR3 nucleotides are TGTGCCAGCAGATACGGGGACATGTGGGCGAACACTGAAGCTTTCTTT.

The chain is built from TRBV11-2 and TRBJ2-7, with TRBD2 matching over 10 bases. Unmatched junction bases numbered 8, after V lost 4 bases and J lost 2 bases. This CDR3 has 16 residues. Germline CDR1 reads SGHAT; CDR2 reads FQNNGV. CDR3 DNA: TGTGCCAGCAGCTACGAGGGACTAGCGAGAGCCTACGAGCAGTACTTC. Residues: CASSYEGLARAYEQYF.

DNA of the CDR3: TGTGCCAGCAGCTTTAGCGGGGGGGCAAAAAATGAGCAGTTCTTC. Translating gives CASSFSGGAKNEQFF. The rearrangement joins TRBV5-4 to TRBJ2-1; 11 nucleotides match TRBD2. The CDR3 extends over 15 amino acids. Unmatched junction bases numbered 5, after V lost 2 bases and J lost 7 bases. Germline V lookup: CDR1 SGHNT, CDR2 YYREEE (reference sequence).

In the case of this clone: Other nucleotide sequences in the sample specify the same CDR3. V and J are TRBV2 and TRBJ2-1; 11 bases fit TRBD2. Per germline, CDR1 SNHLY and CDR2 FYNNEI. The V and J ends lost 6 bases and 3 bases, in that order; junction bases with no gene match: 4. The CDR3 spans 15 residues. The CDR3 region has the DNA TGTGCCAGCAGCCCCGGGACTAGCGGCTACAATGAGCAGTTCTTC. Translated: CASSPGTSGYNEQFF.

This chain connects TRBV28 to TRBJ1-6, with TRBD1 as a possible D gene (6 bases). The CDR3 sequence is 17 residues long. Looked up from germline, CDR1 is MDHEN and CDR2 is SYDVKM. V gave up 2 bases and J gave up 2 bases, with 13 bases separating them. CDR3 coding DNA: TGTGCCAGCAGTTTACCCCAGGGGCCGGCCTATAATTCACCCCTCCACTTT. As protein: CASSLPQGPAYNSPLHF.

The chain combines TRBV19 with TRBJ2-7, with 9 bases that match TRBD1. After removal of 4 bases from V and 6 bases from J, the junction contained 7 bases not matched to a gene. The CDR3 runs 14 residues. Germline-derived CDR1 and CDR2 are LNHDA and SQIVND (reference sequence). CDR3 residues: CASSTGQGSREQYF. CDR3 sequence (DNA): TGTGCCAGTAGTACCGGACAGGGGAGTCGCGAGCAGTACTTC.

J is TRBJ2-1 and V is TRBV4-2; D is ambiguous. Trimming shortened V by 0 bases and J by 3 bases, and 18 bases separated the two germline ends. The CDR3 spans 18 residues. Per the germline V gene, CDR1 is LGHNA and CDR2 is YNFKEQ. The CDR3 reads CASSQEKFRGTLYNEQFF. CDR3 nucleotide sequence: TGTGCCAGCAGCCAAGAAAAGTTCCGCGGCACCCTCTACAATGAGCAGTTCTTC.

The chain uses TRBV6-5 and TRBJ1-1; no firm D call. The CDR3 totals 15 residues. Germline loops: CDR1 MNHEY, CDR2 SVGAGI. Deletions cut 5 bases from V and 5 bases from J, with 18 bases between. CDR3 in DNA: TGTGCCAGCAGTCCCGCATCAGGCCCCGAGACTGAAGCTTTCTTT. Protein sequence: CASSPASGPETEAFF.

This clone has a single count. This chain joins TRBV5-6 and TRBJ1-2; 9 bases line up with TRBD1. Germline CDR1 is SGHDT and CDR2 is YYEEEE. The CDR3 extends over 16 amino acids. V gave up 2 bases and J gave up 8 bases; unmatched junction bases: 13. CDR3 protein: CASSFPGTGPSRGYTF. The CDR3 coding sequence is TGTGCCAGCAGCTTTCCTGGGACAGGGCCTTCTCGAGGCTACACCTTC.

The chain carries TRBV11-2 and TRBJ1-2; 7 bases line up with TRBD1. This CDR3 has 16 residues. CDR1 is SGHAT, CDR2 FQNNGV, per germline. With V trimmed by 2 bases and J by 7 bases, 13 bases remained unmatched. The CDR3, as DNA: TGTGCCAGCAGCTTAAGACCAGGGGGGATATCAGGTGGCTACACCTTC. This encodes CASSLRPGGISGGYTF.

J is TRBJ1-1 and V is TRBV9, with no clear D. The V and J ends lost 0 bases and 1 base respectively, with 4 bases between them. The CDR3 runs to 13 residues. CDR1 SGDLS and CDR2 YYNGEE come from the germline V gene. The CDR3 nucleotides read TGTGCCAGCAGCGTAGATACGAACACTGAAGCTTTCTTT. Its translation is CASSVDTNTEAFF.

This chain links TRBV28 with TRBJ2-7, with 10 nucleotides matching TRBD1. The germline CDR1 and CDR2 sequences are MDHEN and SYDVKM. This CDR3 comprises 18 residues. V gave up 5 bases and J gave up 2 bases; unmatched junction bases: 15. The CDR3 DNA follows: TGTGCCAGCAGTCCAACGACAGGGGGCCCCTACCGGACCTACGAGCAGTACTTC. Translated, it gives CASSPTTGGPYRTYEQYF.

This clone was detected a few times. The J gene is TRBJ1-1, the V gene TRBV10-1; 12 positions match TRBD1. V was pared by 5 bases and J by 12 bases, with 4 bases of the junction left unmatched. The CDR3 extends over 12 amino acids. The germline V gene encodes CDR1 WNHNN and CDR2 SYGVQD (reference sequence). The CDR3: CASSLGQGAPFF. CDR3 bases: TGCGCCAGCAGTTTGGGACAGGGGGCACCTTTCTTT.